Given below is one T cell receptor (beta chain) in context. No antigen is known for it. Qualities for individual bases were not recorded, and no much larger clone is one base off. Trimming accounts for 6 bases at V and 5 bases at J, while the number of junction bases matched to no gene is 13. The CDR3 covers 15 residues, taking in both the cysteine and the phenylalanine. This entry keeps only the CDR3 DNA: 45 bases, framed from base 1. CDR1 is given as DFQATT and CDR2 as SNEGSKA, both from the germline V gene (reference sequence). These data originate in a study of T cells in Graves' hyperthyroidism and ophthalmopathy (dated by TCRdb to the late 2010s). Study-level background: To identify distinguishing TCR V-J signatures, a discovery cohort of about 100 patients was used, comprising roughly 45 with Graves' ophthalmopathy and some 57 with stable Graves' hyperthyroidism. Prospective prediction of ophthalmopathy was tested in an independent validation cohort of about 19 hyperthyroidism patients and 17 patients who later progressed to ophthalmopathy. For training and testing, the 100 or so patients in the discovery cohort were randomly divided in a 7:3 ratio. Thyroid tissue and blood T-cell repertoires from roughly six Graves' hyperthyroidism patients were also compared in the study. After sampling, hyperthyroidism patients received methimazole starting at 30 mg daily, and ophthalmopathy patients received high-dose intravenous methylprednisolone. The paper describes TCR Vbeta CDR3 sequencing of more than 120 peripheral blood samples, made up of roughly 40 ophthalmopathy patients, 70 to 75 hyperthyroidism patients and 17 progressor patients. Beyond this particular receptor, the publication reports: In validation, progression to ophthalmopathy was predicted by the model with 70.59% sensitivity and about 72% specificity, a median of about 6.4 months before onset. No statistical method was used to set the sample size in advance, and investigators knew the group allocation. A 13 V-J signature model separated ophthalmopathy from stable hyperthyroidism, with around 91% sensitivity and 81.08% specificity in cross-validation and 80%/75% in testing. Blood samples also contained most of the expanded thyroid clonotypes (frequency above 0.001), which suggests that blood repertoires may reflect thyroid immune responses.

Stable Graves' hyperthyroidism was defined as the absence of progression to ophthalmopathy over 18 months of follow-up. Hyperthyroidism patients were newly diagnosed, with disease duration under 2 months, and aged 18 to 65 years. Patients with uncontrolled infections, other autoimmune diseases, pregnancy or lactation were excluded. Diagnoses were based on clinical symptoms, serum thyroxine and TRAb, thyroid ultrasound and orbital computed tomography. Trizol reagent was used to extract total RNA, and RNA quality was then checked on an Agilent 2100 Bioanalyzer. The TCR beta CDR3 regions were amplified from the RNA transcripts. A first-round RT-PCR of the TCR CDR3 used the HTBI primer set with the Qiagen OneStep RT-PCR kit. A second multiplex PCR round built the libraries, followed by size selection and purification. Libraries were sequenced paired-end with 100 bp reads on an Illumina HiSeq2000. The study's own analysis went as follows. SOAPnuke was used to process the raw data, removing reads that contained adapters or uncalled bases, had a mean Phred below 15, or lacked an exact match to the constant primer or identifier. COPE v1.2.5 was used to merge the high-quality paired reads, and each unique nucleotide sequence was defined as a clonotype. MiTCR v1.1 was used to align clonotypes to the IMGT TRBV, TRBD and TRBJ reference segments. The analysis included only V-J combinations with a frequency above 0.0001, which together covered 98% to 99.2% of the repertoires. A TCS score was defined as the ratio between F50 (clonal expansion) and ExV (chaos), using BLOSUM62-based TCRdist between CDR3 peptides within each V-J. Welch's t-statistics and random forest reduced 514 V-J features to under 15, which were used in a naive Bayes classifier (R e1071). Thyroid-blood repertoire similarity was quantified with the Morisita-Horn index. TCRdb reworked the public reads: Q25 trimming with fastp, MiXCR clone assembly, productive beta chains retained. Rows matching on CDR3 protein sequence are summarized as one entry with the most common DNA and genes. What appears here as the V and J calls and clone size reflects TCRdb's work, not the paper's. This sample gives 610,000 or so distinct CDR3 sequences in total; 46% of them show up just once. Of the sample, about 8.3% is held by the ten largest clones.

This clonotype was sampled from a woman younger than 35 with Graves' hyperthyroidism. The rearranged chain carries TRBV20-1 and TRBJ2-1; 7 junctional bases match TRBD2. Sequenced material: peripheral blood or thyroid tissue (not recorded which). The sequenced DNA: TGCAGTGCATCACTCTTCAGCGGGAATCACAATGAGCAGTTCTTC. Its coded protein is CSASLFSGNHNEQFF.